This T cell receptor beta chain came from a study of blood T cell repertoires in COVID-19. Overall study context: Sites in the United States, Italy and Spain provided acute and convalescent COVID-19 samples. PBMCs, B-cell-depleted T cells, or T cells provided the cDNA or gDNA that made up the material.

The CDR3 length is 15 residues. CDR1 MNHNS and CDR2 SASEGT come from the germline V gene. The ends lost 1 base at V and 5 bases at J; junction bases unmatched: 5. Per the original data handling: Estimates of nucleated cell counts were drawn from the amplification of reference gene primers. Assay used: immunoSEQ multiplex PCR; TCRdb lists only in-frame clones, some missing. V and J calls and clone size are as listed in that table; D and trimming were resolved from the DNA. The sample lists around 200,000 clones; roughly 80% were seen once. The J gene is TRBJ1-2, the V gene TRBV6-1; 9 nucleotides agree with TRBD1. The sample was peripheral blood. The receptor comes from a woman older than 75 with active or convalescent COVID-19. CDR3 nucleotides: TGTGCCAGCAGTGAAGGAGTCGGGACAGGGTATGGCTACACCTTC. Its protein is CASSEGVGTGYGYTF.